This T cell receptor beta chain was sequenced during a study of blood T cell repertoires in COVID-19. Study details: The samples span acute and convalescent COVID-19 from the United States, Italy and Spain.

Sequencing used immunoSEQ multiplex PCR; TCRdb keeps in-frame clones, though not all of them. The sample includes 35,000 to 45,000 clones, more than 75% seen only once; the top ten take about a sixth. Germline-derived CDR1 and CDR2 are SEHNR and FQNEAQ (reference sequence). The CDR3 is 14 amino acids. Trimming shortened V by 5 bases and J by 6 bases, and 17 bases separated the two germline ends. The TCR originated in a man aged 65 to 85 with acute or convalescent COVID-19. This chain connects TRBV7-9 to TRBJ2-7; perhaps TRBD2 as D (7 bases). Material: peripheral blood. The DNA of the CDR3 is TGTGCCAGCAGCCCTGCAATCGGGGGGCTCGAGCAGTACTTC. Translated: CASSPAIGGLEQYF.